This TCR beta chain was found in a study of T cell responses to AZD1222 COVID-19 vaccine. The study, taken as a whole, reports: There were mostly white British donors and more females than males, and clonal diversity was possibly underestimated. Nearly half of spike-specific TCRs reportedly target unmutated variant regions. Sampling that yielded the repertoires occurred only after the peak T cell response.

The assay was immunoSEQ multiplex PCR, and TCRdb's table has in-frame clones only and misses some. The sample lists approximately 140,000 clones; 85% to 95% were seen once. CDR3 size: 13 residues. The V gene's germline CDR1 is GTSNPN and CDR2 SVGIG (reference sequence). V was clipped by 3 bases and J by 0 bases, with 8 bases between them. Turning to this clone: Its antigen remains unidentified.

The chain is built from TRBV30 and TRBJ1-2; D remains unclear. This clonotype was sampled from an adult in good health. The specimen comprised peripheral blood, sampled on day 0 of AZD1222 vaccination. CDR3 nucleotides: TGTGCCTGGAGCGCACAGCCTAACTATGGCTACACCTTC. Its translation: CAWSAQPNYGYTF.